The source of this TCR beta chain is a study of vaccination and CD4 T cells after COVID-19. On this clonotype itself: No antigen is known for it.

Treatment denoted: approximately 9-day PBMC culture with coronavirus spike peptide pools or control peptides (ViraFEST assay). Expansion of antigen-specific T cells with peptide pools by ViraFEST preceded sequencing of TCRs. The germline gives CDR1 MDHEN, CDR2 SYDVKM. CDR3 size: 12 residues. V was pared by 5 bases and J by 13 bases, with 17 bases between. The assay that was used to sequence DNA from cultured CD4+ T cells was the Oncomine TCR Beta short-read assay. Genomic DNA was drawn out of CD4+ T cells grown in culture. TCRdb recomputed calls from the PCR reads with MiXCR, one row per CDR3 protein. The table records about 20,000 distinct CDR3 sequences, 40% to 50% of them present only once.

The chain combines TRBV28 with TRBJ1-1, with a tentative D call TRBD1 (6 bases). Sequencing was performed on CD4+ T cells from blood, cultured in vitro. The TCR comes from a human donor who had recovered from COVID-19. The CDR3 nucleotides read TGTGCCAGCAGTGCCCCGACAGGAATGGGTTTCTTT. The encoded protein is CASSAPTGMGFF.